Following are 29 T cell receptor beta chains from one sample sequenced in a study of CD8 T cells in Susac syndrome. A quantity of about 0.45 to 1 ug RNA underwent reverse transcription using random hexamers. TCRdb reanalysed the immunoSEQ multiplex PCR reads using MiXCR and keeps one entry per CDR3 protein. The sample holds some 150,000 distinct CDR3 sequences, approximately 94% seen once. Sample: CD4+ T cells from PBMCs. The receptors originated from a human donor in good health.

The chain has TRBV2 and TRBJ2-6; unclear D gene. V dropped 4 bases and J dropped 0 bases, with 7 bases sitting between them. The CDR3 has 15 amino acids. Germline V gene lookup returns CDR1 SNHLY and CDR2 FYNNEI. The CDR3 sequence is CASSVGFSGANVLTF. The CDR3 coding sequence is TGTGCCAGCAGTGTCGGATTCTCTGGGGCCAACGTCCTGACTTTC. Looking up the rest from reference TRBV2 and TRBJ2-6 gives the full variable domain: EPEVTQTPSHQVTQMGQEVILRCVPISNHLYFYWYRQILGQKVEFLVSFYNNEISEKSEIFDDQFSVERPDGSNFTLKIRSTKLEDSAMYFCASSVGFSGANVLTFGAGSRLTVL.

In DNA form, the CDR3 reads TGTGCCAGCAATTCTCTTTGCGGGAAGGATGGAAAAAACATTCAGTACTTC. Amino acid sequence: CASNSLCGKDGKNIQYF. This sequence joins TRBV21-1 and TRBJ2-4; TRBD2 is taken as the D call from the table, unchecked against the DNA. TRBV21-1 is assigned pseudogene status. The CDR3 has 17 residues.

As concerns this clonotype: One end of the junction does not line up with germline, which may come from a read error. The CDR3 DNA reads TGTGCCAGCAGCCAAGGGCTAGCGTTTCGCCTCTTC. Translation: CASSQGLAFRLF. The chain employs TRBV3-1 and TRBJ2-1; maybe TRBD2 (6 bases). This CDR3 contains 12 residues. In germline, CDR1 is LGHDT, CDR2 YNNKEL (reference sequence).

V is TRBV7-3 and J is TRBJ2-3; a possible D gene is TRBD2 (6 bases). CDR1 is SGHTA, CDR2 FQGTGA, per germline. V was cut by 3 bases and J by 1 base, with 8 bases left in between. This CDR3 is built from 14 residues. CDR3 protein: CASSFTGGTDTQYF. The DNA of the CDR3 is TGTGCCAGCAGCTTCACGGGAGGCACAGATACGCAGTATTTT.

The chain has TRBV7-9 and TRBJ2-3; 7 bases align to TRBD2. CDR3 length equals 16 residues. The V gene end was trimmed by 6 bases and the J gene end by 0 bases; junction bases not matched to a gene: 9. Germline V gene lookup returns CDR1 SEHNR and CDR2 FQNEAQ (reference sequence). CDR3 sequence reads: CASRRRLATSTDTQYF. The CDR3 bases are TGTGCCAGCAGGCGGCGACTAGCCACTAGCACAGATACGCAGTATTTT.

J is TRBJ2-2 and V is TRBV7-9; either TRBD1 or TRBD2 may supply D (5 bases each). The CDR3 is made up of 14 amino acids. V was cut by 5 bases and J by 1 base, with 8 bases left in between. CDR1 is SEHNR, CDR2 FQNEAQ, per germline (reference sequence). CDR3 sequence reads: CASSKGRNTGELFF. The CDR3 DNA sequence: TGTGCCAGCAGCAAGGGACGGAACACCGGGGAGCTGTTTTTT.

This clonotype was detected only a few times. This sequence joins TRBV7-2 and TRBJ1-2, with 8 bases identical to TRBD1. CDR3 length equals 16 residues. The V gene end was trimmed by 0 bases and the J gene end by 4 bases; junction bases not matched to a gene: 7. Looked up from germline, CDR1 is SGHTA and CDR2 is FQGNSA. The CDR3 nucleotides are TGTGCCAGCAGCTTAGCGTCGACAGGGGCACCCTATGGCTACACCTTC. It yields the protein CASSLASTGAPYGYTF.

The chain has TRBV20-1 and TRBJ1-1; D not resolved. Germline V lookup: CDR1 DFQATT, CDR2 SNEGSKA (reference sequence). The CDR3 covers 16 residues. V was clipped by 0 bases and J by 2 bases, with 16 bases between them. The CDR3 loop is CSARDLGIRDNTEAFF. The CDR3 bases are TGCAGTGCTAGAGATCTGGGAATAAGGGATAACACTGAAGCTTTCTTT.

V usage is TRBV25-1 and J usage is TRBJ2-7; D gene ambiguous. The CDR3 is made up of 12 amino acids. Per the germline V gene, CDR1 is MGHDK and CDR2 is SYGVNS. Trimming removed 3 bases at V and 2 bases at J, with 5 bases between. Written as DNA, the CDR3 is TGTGCCAGCAGTGACAGGACCTACGAGCAGTACTTC. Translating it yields CASSDRTYEQYF.

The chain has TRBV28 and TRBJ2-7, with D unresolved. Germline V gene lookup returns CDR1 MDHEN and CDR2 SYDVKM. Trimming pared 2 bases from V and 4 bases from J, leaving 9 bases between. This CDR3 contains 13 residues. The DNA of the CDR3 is TGTGCCAGCAGTTTACCTCAGAATTACGAGCAGTACTTC. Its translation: CASSLPQNYEQYF.

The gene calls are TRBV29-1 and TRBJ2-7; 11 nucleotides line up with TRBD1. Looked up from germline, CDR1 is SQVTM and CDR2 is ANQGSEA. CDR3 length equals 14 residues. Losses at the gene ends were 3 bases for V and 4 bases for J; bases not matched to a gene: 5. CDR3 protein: CSVEIGQGAYEQYF. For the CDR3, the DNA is TGCAGCGTTGAGATAGGACAGGGGGCGTACGAGCAGTACTTC.

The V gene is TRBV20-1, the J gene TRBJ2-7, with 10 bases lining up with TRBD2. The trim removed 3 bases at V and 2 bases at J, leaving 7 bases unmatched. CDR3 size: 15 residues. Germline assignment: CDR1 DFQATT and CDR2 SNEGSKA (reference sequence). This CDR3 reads CSAREGLASAYEQYF. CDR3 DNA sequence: TGCAGTGCTAGGGAGGGACTAGCGTCGGCCTACGAGCAGTACTTC.

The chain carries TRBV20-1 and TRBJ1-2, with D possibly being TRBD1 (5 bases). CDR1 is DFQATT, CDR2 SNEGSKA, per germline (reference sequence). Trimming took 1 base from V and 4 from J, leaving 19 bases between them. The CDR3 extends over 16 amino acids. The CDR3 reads CSARGVGAGTFYGYTF. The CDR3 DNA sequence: TGCAGTGCTAGAGGGGTCGGGGCAGGGACCTTCTATGGCTACACCTTC.

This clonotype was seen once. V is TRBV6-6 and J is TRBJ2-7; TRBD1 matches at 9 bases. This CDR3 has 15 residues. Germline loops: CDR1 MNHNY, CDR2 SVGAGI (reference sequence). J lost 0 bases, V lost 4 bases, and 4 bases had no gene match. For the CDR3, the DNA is TGTGCCAGCAGTTCCCGACAGGGGGTCTCCTACGAGCAGTACTTC. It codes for CASSSRQGVSYEQYF.

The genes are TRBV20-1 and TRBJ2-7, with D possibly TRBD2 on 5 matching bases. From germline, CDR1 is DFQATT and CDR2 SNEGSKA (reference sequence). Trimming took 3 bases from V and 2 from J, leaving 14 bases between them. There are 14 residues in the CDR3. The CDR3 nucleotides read TGCAGTGCTAGCCGCAAGCGGAACCCCTACGAGCAGTACTTC. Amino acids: CSASRKRNPYEQYF.

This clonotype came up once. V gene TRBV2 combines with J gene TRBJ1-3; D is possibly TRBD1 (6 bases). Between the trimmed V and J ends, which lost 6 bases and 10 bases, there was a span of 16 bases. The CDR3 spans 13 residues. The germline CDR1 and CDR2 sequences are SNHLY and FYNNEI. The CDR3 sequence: CASRFTYRDTIYF. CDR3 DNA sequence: TGTGCCAGCAGGTTCACCTACAGGGATACCATATATTTT. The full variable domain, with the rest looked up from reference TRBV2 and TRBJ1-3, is EPEVTQTPSHQVTQMGQEVILRCVPISNHLYFYWYRQILGQKVEFLVSFYNNEISEKSEIFDDQFSVERPDGSNFTLKIRSTKLEDSAMYFCASRFTYRDTIYFGEGSWLTVV.

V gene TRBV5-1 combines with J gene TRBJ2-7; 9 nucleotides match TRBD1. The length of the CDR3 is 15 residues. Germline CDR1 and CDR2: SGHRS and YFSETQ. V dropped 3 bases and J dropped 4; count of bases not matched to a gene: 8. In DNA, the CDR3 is TGCGCCAGCAGCTCTTCACAGGGGGCCGTATACGAGCAGTACTTC. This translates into CASSSSQGAVYEQYF.

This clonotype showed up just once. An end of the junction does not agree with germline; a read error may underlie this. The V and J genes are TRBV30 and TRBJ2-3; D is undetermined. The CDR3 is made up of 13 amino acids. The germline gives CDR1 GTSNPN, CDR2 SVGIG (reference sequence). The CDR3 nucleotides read TGTGCCCGGAGTGTTCAACACACAGATACGCAGTATTTT. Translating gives CARSVQHTDTQYF.

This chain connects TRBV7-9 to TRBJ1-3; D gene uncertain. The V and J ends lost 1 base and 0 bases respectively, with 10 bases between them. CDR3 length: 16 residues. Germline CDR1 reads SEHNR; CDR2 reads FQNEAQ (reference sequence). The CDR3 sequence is CASSLDPDISGNTIYF. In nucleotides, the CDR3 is TGTGCCAGCAGCTTAGACCCAGACATCTCTGGAAACACCATATATTTT.

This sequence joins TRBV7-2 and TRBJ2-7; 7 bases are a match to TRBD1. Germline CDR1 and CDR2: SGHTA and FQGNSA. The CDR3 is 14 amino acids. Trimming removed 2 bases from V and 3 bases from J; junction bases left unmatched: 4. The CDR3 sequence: CASSLTRQGYEQYF. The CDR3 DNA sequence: TGTGCCAGCAGCTTAACCCGACAGGGCTACGAGCAGTACTTC. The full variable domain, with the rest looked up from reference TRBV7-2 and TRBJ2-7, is GAGVSQSPSNKVTEKGKDVELRCDPISGHTALYWYRQSLGQGLEFLIYFQGNSAPDKSGLPSDRFSAERTGGSVSTLTIQRTQQEDSAVYLCASSLTRQGYEQYFGPGTRLTVT.

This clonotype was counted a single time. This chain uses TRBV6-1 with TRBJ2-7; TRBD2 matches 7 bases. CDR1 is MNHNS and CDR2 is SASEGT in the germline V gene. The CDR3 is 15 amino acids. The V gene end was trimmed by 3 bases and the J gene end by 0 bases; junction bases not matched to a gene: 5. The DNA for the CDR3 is TGTGCCAGCAGTGATGGCGGGAGTTTCTCCTACGAGCAGTACTTC. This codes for CASSDGGSFSYEQYF.

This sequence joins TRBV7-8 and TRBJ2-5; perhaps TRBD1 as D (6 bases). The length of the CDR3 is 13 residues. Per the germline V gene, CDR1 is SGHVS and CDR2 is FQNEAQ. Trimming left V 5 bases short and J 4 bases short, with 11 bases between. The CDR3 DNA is TGTGCCAGCAGCCCTCAGGGGTCAGAGACCCAGTACTTC. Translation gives CASSPQGSETQYF.

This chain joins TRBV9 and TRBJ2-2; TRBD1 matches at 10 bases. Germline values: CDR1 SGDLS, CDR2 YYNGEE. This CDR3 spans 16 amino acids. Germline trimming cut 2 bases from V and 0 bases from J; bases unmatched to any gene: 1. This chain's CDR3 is CASSVGQGANTGELFF. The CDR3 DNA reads TGTGCCAGCAGCGTCGGACAGGGGGCGAACACCGGGGAGCTGTTTTTT.

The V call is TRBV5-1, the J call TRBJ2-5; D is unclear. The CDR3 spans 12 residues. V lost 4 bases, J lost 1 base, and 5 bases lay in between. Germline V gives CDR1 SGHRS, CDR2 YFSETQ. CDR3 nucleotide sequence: TGCGCCAGCAGCCAACTCCAAGAGACCCAGTACTTC. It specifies CASSQLQETQYF.

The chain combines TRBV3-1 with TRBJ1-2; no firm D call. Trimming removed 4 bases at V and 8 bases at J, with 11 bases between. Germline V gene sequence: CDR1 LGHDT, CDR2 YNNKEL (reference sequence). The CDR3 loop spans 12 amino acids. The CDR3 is CASSLVEGGYTF. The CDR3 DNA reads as TGTGCCAGCAGCCTGGTTGAGGGCGGCTACACCTTC.

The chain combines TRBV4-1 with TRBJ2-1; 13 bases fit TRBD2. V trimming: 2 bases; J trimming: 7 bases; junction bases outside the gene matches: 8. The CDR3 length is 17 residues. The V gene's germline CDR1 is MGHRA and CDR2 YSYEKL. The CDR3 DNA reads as TGCGCCAGCAGCCAACCTACTAGCGGGAGGGGAAGGAATGAGCAGTTCTTC. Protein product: CASSQPTSGRGRNEQFF.

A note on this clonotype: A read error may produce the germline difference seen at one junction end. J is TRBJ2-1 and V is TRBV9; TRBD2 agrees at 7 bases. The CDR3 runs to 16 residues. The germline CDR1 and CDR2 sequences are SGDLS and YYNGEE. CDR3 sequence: CASSPSLAEARNEQLF. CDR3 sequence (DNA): TGTGCCAGCAGCCCTAGTCTAGCGGAGGCGCGGAATGAGCAGCTCTTC.

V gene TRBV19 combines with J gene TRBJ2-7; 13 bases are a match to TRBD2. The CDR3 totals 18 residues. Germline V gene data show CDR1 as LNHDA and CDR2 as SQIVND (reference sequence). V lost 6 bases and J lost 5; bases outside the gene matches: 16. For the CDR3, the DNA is TGTGCCAGTAGCATTGGACTAGCGGGAGCCCCGAGTCGGCACGAGCAGTACTTC. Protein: CASSIGLAGAPSRHEQYF.

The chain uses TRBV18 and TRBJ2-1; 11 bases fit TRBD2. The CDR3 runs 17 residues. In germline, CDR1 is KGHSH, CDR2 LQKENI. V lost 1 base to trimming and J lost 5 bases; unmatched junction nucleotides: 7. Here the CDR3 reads CASSPRSGTSGHNEQFF. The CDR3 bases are TGTGCCAGCTCACCACGCTCAGGGACTAGCGGTCACAATGAGCAGTTCTTC.